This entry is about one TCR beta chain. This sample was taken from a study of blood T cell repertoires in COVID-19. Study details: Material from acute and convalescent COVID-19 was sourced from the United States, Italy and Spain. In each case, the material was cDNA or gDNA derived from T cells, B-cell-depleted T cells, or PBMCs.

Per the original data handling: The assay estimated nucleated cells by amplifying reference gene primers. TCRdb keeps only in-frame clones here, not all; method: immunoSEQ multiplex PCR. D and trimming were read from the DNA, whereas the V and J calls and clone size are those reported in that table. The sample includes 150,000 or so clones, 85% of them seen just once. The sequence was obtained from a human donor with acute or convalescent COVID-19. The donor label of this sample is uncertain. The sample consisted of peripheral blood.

For the CDR3, the DNA is TGTGCCAGCAGCCGGAGTGCCCCGGGGACCCTCCACTTT. It specifies CASSRSAPGTLHF. This chain joins TRBV11-2 and TRBJ1-6; no clear D gene. This CDR3 region has 13 residues. CDR1 and CDR2 (germline): SGHAT, FQNNGV. Trimming left V 5 bases short and J 14 bases short, with 16 bases between.